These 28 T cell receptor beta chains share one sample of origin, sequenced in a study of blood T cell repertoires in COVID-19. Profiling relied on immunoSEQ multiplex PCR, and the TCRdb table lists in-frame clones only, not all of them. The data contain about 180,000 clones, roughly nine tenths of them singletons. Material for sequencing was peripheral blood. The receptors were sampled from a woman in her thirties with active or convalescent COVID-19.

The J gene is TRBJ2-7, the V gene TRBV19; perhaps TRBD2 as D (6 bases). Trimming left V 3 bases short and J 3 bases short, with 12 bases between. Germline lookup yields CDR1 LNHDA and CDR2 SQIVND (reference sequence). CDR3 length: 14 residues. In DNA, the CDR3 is TGTGCCAGTAGTATCGGGACTTGGGACTACGAGCAGTACTTC. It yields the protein CASSIGTWDYEQYF.

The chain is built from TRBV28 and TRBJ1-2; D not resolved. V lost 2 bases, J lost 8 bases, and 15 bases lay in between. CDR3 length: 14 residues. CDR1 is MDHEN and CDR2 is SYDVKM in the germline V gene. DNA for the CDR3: TGTGCCAGCAGTTTACTCCGGGGAATCGAGGGCTACACCTTC. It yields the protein CASSLLRGIEGYTF.

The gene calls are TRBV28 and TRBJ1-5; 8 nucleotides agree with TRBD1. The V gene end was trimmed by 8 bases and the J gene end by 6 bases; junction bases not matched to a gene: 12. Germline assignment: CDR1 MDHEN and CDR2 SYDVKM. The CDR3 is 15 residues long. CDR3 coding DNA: TGTGCCAGCGGACAGGGATGGGGCCGGGGTCAGCCCCAGCATTTT. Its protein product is CASGQGWGRGQPQHF.

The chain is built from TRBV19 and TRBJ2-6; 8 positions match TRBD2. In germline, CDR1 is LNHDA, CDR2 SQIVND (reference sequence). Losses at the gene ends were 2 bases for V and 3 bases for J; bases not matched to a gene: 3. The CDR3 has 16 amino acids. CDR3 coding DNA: TGTGCCAGTAGTATACGGGAGGGTATTGGGGCCAACGTCCTGACTTTC. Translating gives CASSIREGIGANVLTF.

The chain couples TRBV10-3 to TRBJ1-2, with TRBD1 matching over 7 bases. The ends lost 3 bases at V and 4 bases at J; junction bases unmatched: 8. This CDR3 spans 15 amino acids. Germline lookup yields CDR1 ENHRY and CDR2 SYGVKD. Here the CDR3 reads CAISDETGKGYGYTF. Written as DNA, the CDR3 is TGTGCCATCAGTGATGAGACAGGGAAGGGCTATGGCTACACCTTC.

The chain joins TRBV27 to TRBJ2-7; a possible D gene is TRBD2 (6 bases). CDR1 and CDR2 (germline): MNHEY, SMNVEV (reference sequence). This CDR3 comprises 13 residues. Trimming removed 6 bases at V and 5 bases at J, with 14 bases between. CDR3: CASRKAGGHEQYF. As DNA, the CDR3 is TGTGCCAGCAGAAAAGCGGGTGGTCACGAGCAGTACTTC.

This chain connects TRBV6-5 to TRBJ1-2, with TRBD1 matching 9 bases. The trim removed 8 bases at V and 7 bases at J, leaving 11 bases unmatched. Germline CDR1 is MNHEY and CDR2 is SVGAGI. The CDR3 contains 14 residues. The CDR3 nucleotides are TGTGCCAGCGTAAGATGGGGACAGGGATTTGGCTACACCTTC. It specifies CASVRWGQGFGYTF.

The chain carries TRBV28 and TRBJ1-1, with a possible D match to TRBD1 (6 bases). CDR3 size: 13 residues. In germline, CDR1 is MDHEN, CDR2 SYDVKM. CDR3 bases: TGTGAAGTCCAGTCAGGGGAAGGTACTGAAGCTTTCTTT. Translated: CEVQSGEGTEAFF.

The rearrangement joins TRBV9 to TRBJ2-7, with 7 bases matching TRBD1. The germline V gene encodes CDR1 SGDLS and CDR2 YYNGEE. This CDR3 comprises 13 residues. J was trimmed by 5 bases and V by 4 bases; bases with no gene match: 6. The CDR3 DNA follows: TGTGCCAGCAGCTCACACAGGGGCCACGAGCAGTACTTC. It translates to CASSSHRGHEQYF.

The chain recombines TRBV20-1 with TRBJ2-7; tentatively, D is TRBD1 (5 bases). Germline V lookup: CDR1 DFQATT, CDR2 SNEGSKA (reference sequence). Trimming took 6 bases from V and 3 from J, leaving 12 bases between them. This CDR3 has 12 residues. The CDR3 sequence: CSASRGVYEQYF. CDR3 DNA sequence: TGCAGTGCCAGTAGGGGCGTCTACGAGCAGTACTTC.

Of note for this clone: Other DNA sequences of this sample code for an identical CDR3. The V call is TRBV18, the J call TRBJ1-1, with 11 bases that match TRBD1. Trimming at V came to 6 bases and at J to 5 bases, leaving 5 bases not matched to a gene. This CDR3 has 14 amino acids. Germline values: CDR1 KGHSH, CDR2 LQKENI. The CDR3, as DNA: TGTGCCAGCTCCCCGGGACAGGGGGGTACTGAAGCTTTCTTT. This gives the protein CASSPGQGGTEAFF.

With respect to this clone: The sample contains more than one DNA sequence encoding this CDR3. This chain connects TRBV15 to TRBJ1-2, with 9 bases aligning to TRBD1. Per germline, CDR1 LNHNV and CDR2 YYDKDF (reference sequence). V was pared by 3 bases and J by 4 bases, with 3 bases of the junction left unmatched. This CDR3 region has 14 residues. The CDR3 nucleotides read TGTGCCACCAGCAGTACAGGGGGCAGCTATGGCTACACCTTC. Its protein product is CATSSTGGSYGYTF.

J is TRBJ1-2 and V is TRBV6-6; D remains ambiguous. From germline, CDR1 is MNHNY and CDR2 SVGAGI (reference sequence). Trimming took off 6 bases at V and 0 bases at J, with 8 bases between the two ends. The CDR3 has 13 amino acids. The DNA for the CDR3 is TGTGCCAGCAGCTTGACAACTAACTATGGCTACACCTTC. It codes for CASSLTTNYGYTF.

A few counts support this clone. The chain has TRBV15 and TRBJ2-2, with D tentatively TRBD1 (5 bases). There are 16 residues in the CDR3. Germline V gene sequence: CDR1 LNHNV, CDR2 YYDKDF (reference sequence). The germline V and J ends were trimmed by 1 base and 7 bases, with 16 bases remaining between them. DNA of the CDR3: TGTGCCACCAGCAGAGTTGGCAGGGCTTTAGGCGGGGAGCTGTTTTTT. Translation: CATSRVGRALGGELFF.

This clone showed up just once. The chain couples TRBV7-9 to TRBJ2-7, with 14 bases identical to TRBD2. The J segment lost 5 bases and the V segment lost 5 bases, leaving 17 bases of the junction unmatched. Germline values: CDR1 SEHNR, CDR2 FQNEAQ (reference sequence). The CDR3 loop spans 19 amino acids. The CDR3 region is CASSPGTSGSLRISHEQYF. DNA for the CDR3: TGTGCCAGCAGCCCGGGGACTAGCGGGAGTCTACGTATTTCCCACGAGCAGTACTTC.

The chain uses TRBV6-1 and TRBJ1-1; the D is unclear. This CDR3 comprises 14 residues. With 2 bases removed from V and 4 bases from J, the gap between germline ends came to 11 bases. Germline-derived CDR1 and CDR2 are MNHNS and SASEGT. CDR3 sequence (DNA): TGTGCCAGCAGTGAACTAAGTGATTCCACTGAAGCTTTCTTT. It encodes CASSELSDSTEAFF.

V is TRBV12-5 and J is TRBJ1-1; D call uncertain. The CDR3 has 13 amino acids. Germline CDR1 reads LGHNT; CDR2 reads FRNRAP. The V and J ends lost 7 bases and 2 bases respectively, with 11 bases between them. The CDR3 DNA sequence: TGTGCTAGTGCCCCCAGGCAAAACACTGAAGCTTTCTTT. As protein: CASAPRQNTEAFF.

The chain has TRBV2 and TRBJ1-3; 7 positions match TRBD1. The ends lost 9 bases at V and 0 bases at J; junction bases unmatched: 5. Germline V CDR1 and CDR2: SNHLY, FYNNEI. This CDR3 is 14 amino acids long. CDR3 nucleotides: TGTGCCAGTGGGACAGCGACCTCTGGAAACACCATATATTTT. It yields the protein CASGTATSGNTIYF.

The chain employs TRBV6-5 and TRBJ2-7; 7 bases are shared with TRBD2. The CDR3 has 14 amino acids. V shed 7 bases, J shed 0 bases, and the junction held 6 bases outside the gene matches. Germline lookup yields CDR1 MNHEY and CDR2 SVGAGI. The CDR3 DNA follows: TGTGCCAGCATTGCGTCTAGCGGCTCCTACGAGCAGTACTTC. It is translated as CASIASSGSYEQYF.

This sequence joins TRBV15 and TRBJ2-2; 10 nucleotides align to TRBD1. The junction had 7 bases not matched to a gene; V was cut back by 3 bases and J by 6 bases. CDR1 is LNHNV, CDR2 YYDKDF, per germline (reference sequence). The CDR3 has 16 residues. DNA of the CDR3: TGTGCCACCAGCAGTCCGGGACAGGGGAGGCCCGGGGAGCTGTTTTTT. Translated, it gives CATSSPGQGRPGELFF.

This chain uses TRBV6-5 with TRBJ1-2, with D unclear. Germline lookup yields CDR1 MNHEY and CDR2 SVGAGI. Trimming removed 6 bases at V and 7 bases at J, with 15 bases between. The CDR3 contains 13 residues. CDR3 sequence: CASSPQRASGYTF. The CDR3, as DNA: TGTGCCAGCAGCCCCCAGAGGGCGTCTGGCTACACCTTC.

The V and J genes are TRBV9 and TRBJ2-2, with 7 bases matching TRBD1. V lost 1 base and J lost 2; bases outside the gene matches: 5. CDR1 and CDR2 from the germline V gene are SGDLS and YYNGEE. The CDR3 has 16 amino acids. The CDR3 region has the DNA TGTGCCAGCAGCGTATGGGCAGGGGGTAACACCGGGGAGCTGTTTTTT. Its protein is CASSVWAGGNTGELFF.

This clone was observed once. CDR3 in amino acids: CASLRTGGPHNEQFF. For the CDR3, the DNA is TGTGCCAGCTTACGCACGGGGGGGCCCCACAATGAGCAGTTCTTC. The rearrangement uses TRBV18 and TRBJ2-1, with 8 bases matching TRBD2. Germline V gives CDR1 KGHSH, CDR2 LQKENI. V dropped 7 bases and J dropped 5; count of bases not matched to a gene: 10. The CDR3 loop spans 15 amino acids.

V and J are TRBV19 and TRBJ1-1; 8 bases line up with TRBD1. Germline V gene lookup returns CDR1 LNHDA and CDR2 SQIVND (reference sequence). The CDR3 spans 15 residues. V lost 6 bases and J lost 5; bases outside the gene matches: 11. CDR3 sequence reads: CASRNYGQGGTEAFF. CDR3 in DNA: TGTGCCAGTAGAAACTACGGACAGGGAGGAACTGAAGCTTTCTTT. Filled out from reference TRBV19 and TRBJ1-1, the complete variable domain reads DGGITQSPKYLFRKEGQNVTLSCEQNLNHDAMYWYRQDPGQGLRLIYYSQIVNDFQKGDIAEGYSVSREKKESFPLTVTSAQKNPTAFYLCASRNYGQGGTEAFFGQGTRLTVV.

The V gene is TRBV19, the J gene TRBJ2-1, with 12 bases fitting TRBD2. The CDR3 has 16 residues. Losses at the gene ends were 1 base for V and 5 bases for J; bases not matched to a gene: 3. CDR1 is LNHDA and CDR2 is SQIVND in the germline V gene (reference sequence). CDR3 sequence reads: CASSIATSGGHNEQFF. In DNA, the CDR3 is TGTGCCAGTAGTATAGCGACTAGCGGGGGACACAATGAGCAGTTCTTC.

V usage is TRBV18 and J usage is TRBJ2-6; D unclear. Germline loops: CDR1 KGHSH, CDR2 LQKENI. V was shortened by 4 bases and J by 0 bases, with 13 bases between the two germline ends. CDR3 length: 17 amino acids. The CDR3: CASSRSSASSGANVLTF. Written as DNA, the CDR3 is TGTGCCAGCTCACGGTCCTCCGCTAGCTCTGGGGCCAACGTCCTGACTTTC.

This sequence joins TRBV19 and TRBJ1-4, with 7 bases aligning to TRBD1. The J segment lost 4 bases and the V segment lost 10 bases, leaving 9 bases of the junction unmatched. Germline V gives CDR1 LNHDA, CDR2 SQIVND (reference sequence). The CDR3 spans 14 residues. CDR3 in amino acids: CATSRDSNNEKLFF. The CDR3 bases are TGTGCCACCTCACGGGACAGCAATAATGAAAAACTGTTTTTT. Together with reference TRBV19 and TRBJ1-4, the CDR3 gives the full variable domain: DGGITQSPKYLFRKEGQNVTLSCEQNLNHDAMYWYRQDPGQGLRLIYYSQIVNDFQKGDIAEGYSVSREKKESFPLTVTSAQKNPTAFYLCATSRDSNNEKLFFGSGTQLSVL.

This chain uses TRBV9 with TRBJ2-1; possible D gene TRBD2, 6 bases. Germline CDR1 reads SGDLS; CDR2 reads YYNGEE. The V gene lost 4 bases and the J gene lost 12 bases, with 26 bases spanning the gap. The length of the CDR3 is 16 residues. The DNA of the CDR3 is TGTGCCAGCAGCCCCTACCGGGACTCCGGAGGAATCGGGCAGTTCTTC. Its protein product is CASSPYRDSGGIGQFF.